This is a list of T cell receptor beta chains from one sample in a study of beta chain features in type 1 diabetes. Only in-frame clones appear in the TCRdb table, and some are missing; sequencing was by immunoSEQ multiplex PCR. The sample has around 290,000 clones, roughly 8% seen once. Source material: central memory CD4+ T cells from blood. The receptors originated from a woman aged 18-35 years in good health. The CDR3 runs from the conserved cysteine through the conserved F or W. D genes are given only for firm matches. Expanded clones are given a class, and other clones once, few, many or no size at all.

D	size	J	V	CDR3	DNA
NA	NA	TRBJ2-2	TRBV15	CATRKGLNTGELFF	TGTGCCACCCGTAAGGGATTGAACACCGGGGAGCTGTTTTTT
NA	NA	TRBJ2-3	TRBV7-8	CARFLSTDTQYF	TGTGCACGTTTTCTTAGCACAGATACGCAGTATTTT
NA	few	TRBJ1-5	TRBV23-1	CASSPNNQPQHF	TGCGCCAGCAGTCCAAACAATCAGCCCCAGCATTTT
TRBD1	NA	TRBJ1-2	TRBV7-2	CASSPIRQDRVAGYTF	TGTGCCAGCAGCCCGATTAGGCAGGACAGGGTAGCTGGCTACACCTTC
NA	many	TRBJ2-1	TRBV2	CAISTAGAPLKGTYNEQFF	TGTGCCATCTCGACCGCCGGGGCCCCTCTGAAGGGTACCTACAATGAGCAGTTCTTC
NA	few	TRBJ1-4	TRBV10-3	CAISPGATNEKLFF	TGTGCCATCAGCCCAGGGGCAACTAATGAAAAACTGTTTTTT
TRBD1	NA	TRBJ2-5	TRBV7-2	CASSPRDRQETQYF	TGTGCCAGCAGCCCCCGGGACAGGCAAGAGACCCAGTACTTC
NA	NA	TRBJ2-5	TRBV2	CASSDVGKETQYF	TGTGCCAGCAGTGACGTGGGAAAAGAGACCCAGTACTTC
NA	NA	TRBJ2-5	TRBV5-1	CASSLRPGTGMGETQYF	TGCGCCAGCAGCCTCCGGCCCGGGACTGGGATGGGGGAGACCCAGTACTTC
NA	few	TRBJ2-7	TRBV6-5	CASSELDSYEQYF	TGTGCCAGCAGTGAACTGGACAGTTACGAGCAGTACTTC
NA	few	TRBJ2-1	TRBV9	CASSVGSGTSYNEQFF	TGTGCCAGCAGCGTAGGGAGTGGGACGTCCTACAATGAGCAGTTCTTC
NA	NA	TRBJ2-2	TRBV7-2	CASSLEGPPNTGELFF	TGTGCCAGCAGCTTAGAAGGGCCGCCGAACACCGGGGAGCTGTTTTTT
TRBD1	few	TRBJ2-5	TRBV4-2	CASSQVEGAGETQYF	TGTGCCAGCAGCCAAGTAGAGGGGGCGGGAGAGACCCAGTACTTC
NA	few	TRBJ1-2	TRBV7-9	CASSWPGANYGYTF	TGTGCCAGCAGCTGGCCAGGAGCGAACTATGGCTACACCTTC
TRBD1	NA	TRBJ1-2	TRBV4-2	CASSQGDRVGYGYTF	TGTGCCAGCAGCCAGGGCGACAGGGTCGGCTATGGCTACACCTTC
TRBD2	NA	TRBJ2-1	TRBV11-2	CASTQRELAGFEQFF	TGTGCCAGCACCCAACGGGAACTAGCGGGGTTCGAGCAGTTCTTC
TRBD2	NA	TRBJ2-3	TRBV9	CASSVEASGSLGDTQYF	TGTGCCAGCAGCGTAGAGGCTAGCGGGAGCCTCGGGGATACGCAGTATTTT
NA	many	TRBJ2-5	TRBV11-2	CASSLAGGIQETQYF	TGTGCCAGCAGCCTCGCGGGCGGGATCCAAGAGACCCAGTACTTC
NA	NA	TRBJ2-1	TRBV6-1	CASSEFIGRGYNEQFF	TGTGCCAGCAGTGAATTTATAGGCAGGGGCTACAATGAGCAGTTCTTC
NA	few	TRBJ1-1	TRBV7-2	CASSLRGLYEAFF	TGTGCCAGCAGCTTACGCGGTTTATACGAAGCTTTCTTT
NA	NA	TRBJ1-5	TRBV19	CASSRSSLGQPQHF	TGTGCCAGTAGTCGGAGCTCTCTCGGCCAGCCCCAGCATTTT
NA	few	TRBJ2-1	TRBV9	CASSATTTRGGSNEQFF	TGTGCCAGCAGCGCTACAACGACCAGGGGAGGTAGCAATGAGCAGTTCTTC
NA	few	TRBJ2-1	TRBV27	CASTSAGGGYNEQFF	TGTGCCAGCACGTCAGCGGGTGGAGGCTACAATGAGCAGTTCTTC
TRBD2	few	TRBJ2-7	TRBV5-1	CASSLGGLAGVSEQYF	TGCGCCAGCAGCTTGGGCGGACTAGCGGGAGTCTCCGAGCAGTACTTC
TRBD2	NA	TRBJ2-1	TRBV7-2	CASSLARLAGTYNEQFF	TGTGCCAGCAGCTTAGCGAGACTAGCGGGTACCTACAATGAGCAGTTCTTC
TRBD2	many	TRBJ2-1	TRBV15	CATSRVGLAGGPNSYNEQFF	TGTGCCACCAGCAGAGTGGGCCTAGCGGGAGGGCCGAACTCCTACAATGAGCAGTTCTTC
NA	NA	TRBJ1-2	TRBV28	CASSQQGRGYTF	TGTGCCAGCAGCCAACAGGGTAGAGGCTACACCTTC
TRBD1	NA	TRBJ1-3	TRBV7-2	CASSLKPDRVENTIYF	TGTGCCAGCAGCCTGAAACCGGACAGGGTTGAAAACACCATATATTTT
NA	many	TRBJ2-6	TRBV2	CASTQEGAGANVLTF	TGTGCCAGCACCCAGGAGGGAGCTGGGGCCAACGTCCTGACTTTC
TRBD1	many	TRBJ2-4	TRBV10-3	CAISESGTGETKNIQYF	TGTGCCATCAGTGAGTCTGGGACAGGCGAAACCAAAAACATTCAGTACTTC
TRBD1	few	TRBJ2-3	TRBV11-2	CASSPPGQLTDTQYF	TGTGCCAGCAGCCCTCCGGGACAGCTCACAGATACGCAGTATTTT
NA	NA	TRBJ2-2	TRBV18	CASSRQSPNTGELFF	TGTGCCAGCTCTAGACAGAGTCCGAACACCGGGGAGCTGTTTTTT
TRBD1	NA	TRBJ2-5	TRBV5-1	CASSFSNRGEETQYF	TGCGCCAGCAGCTTCTCGAACAGGGGGGAAGAGACCCAGTACTTC
TRBD2	NA	TRBJ2-1	TRBV14	CASSQERLAGDEQFF	TGTGCCAGCAGCCAAGAGAGACTAGCGGGAGATGAGCAGTTCTTC
NA	NA	TRBJ1-4	TRBV4-1	CASSQDFEKLFF	TGCGCCAGCAGCCAAGATTTTGAAAAACTGTTTTTT
NA	few	TRBJ1-2	TRBV2	CASKRDNYGYTF	TGTGCCAGCAAACGGGACAACTATGGCTACACCTTC
NA	NA	TRBJ2-7	TRBV7-2	CASSLVGRSSYEQYF	TGTGCCAGCAGCTTGGTGGGCCGATCCTCCTACGAGCAGTACTTC
TRBD1	few	TRBJ2-5	TRBV13	CASSLGGWGQVGETQYF	TGTGCCAGCAGCTTAGGAGGCTGGGGACAGGTCGGGGAGACCCAGTACTTC
NA	NA	TRBJ2-2	TRBV9	CASSVDWQRNTGELFF	TGTGCCAGCAGCGTAGATTGGCAAAGAAACACCGGGGAGCTGTTTTTT
NA	many	TRBJ2-3	TRBV21-1	CASANRGRWTDTQYF	TGTGCCAGTGCAAACAGGGGGCGCTGGACAGATACGCAGTATTTT
NA	few	TRBJ1-1	TRBV13	CASRRAAGTVDYTEAFF	TGTGCCAGCAGACGGGCCGCCGGGACGGTAGATTACACTGAAGCTTTCTTT
TRBD1	few	TRBJ1-2	TRBV4-3	CASSQPGQTLGYTF	TGCGCCAGCAGCCAACCGGGACAGACCTTAGGCTACACCTTC
NA	few	TRBJ1-6	TRBV10-3	CAISEDQASNSPLHF	TGTGCCATCAGTGAGGATCAGGCGAGTAATTCACCCCTCCACTTT
TRBD2	few	TRBJ2-2	TRBV7-3	CASSFRDYTTGELFF	TGTGCCAGCAGCTTCCGGGACTACACTACCGGGGAGCTGTTTTTT
NA	few	TRBJ2-7	TRBV7-3	CASSTAPGQPYEQYF	TGTGCCAGCAGCACCGCCCCCGGACAGCCTTACGAGCAGTACTTC
NA	few	TRBJ2-3	TRBV5-1	CASSQTNPTDTQYF	TGCGCCAGCAGCCAGACAAACCCCACAGATACGCAGTATTTT
NA	few	TRBJ1-1	TRBV5-1	CASSFNTDRNTEAFF	TGCGCCAGCAGCTTTAATACCGACCGGAACACTGAAGCTTTCTTT
TRBD2	few	TRBJ2-1	TRBV7-2	CASSLAGLAGTMREFF	TGTGCCAGCAGCTTAGCCGGCCTAGCGGGTACAATGAGGGAGTTCTTC
NA	NA	TRBJ1-2	TRBV11-2	CASSPEGSVYGYTF	TGTGCCAGCAGCCCAGAGGGGAGCGTTTATGGCTACACCTTC
NA	NA	TRBJ1-1	TRBV6-1	CASSERHSLNTEAFF	TGTGCCAGCAGTGAACGCCACAGCCTGAACACTGAAGCTTTCTTT
NA	few	TRBJ1-1	TRBV6-5	CASTTGHQNTEAFF	TGTGCCAGCACCACGGGACACCAGAACACTGAAGCTTTCTTT
NA	many	TRBJ1-1	TRBV14	CASSQDTNTEAFF	TGTGCCAGCAGCCAAGATACGAACACTGAAGCTTTCTTT